One and the same sample provided the 16 T cell receptor beta chains below, sequenced in a study of T cell responses to AZD1222 COVID-19 vaccine. This table comes from immunoSEQ multiplex PCR, and its TCRdb copy is limited to in-frame clones, with some not included. The sample includes about 120,000 clones, around 87% of them seen just once. Material: peripheral blood, obtained 28 days after the second AZD1222 dose. These TCRs come from an adult who received the AZD1222 COVID-19 vaccine.

This chain joins TRBV6-1 and TRBJ1-6; D is perhaps TRBD1 (5 bases). Germline CDR1 is MNHNS and CDR2 is SASEGT. V lost 0 bases to trimming and J lost 9 bases, with 9 bases between them. The CDR3 length is 14 residues. The CDR3 protein is CASSEARRGSPLHF. CDR3 sequence (DNA): TGTGCCAGCAGTGAAGCTAGGAGGGGTTCACCCCTCCACTTT.

In the case of this clone: The sample holds other DNA sequences that translate to the same CDR3. The chain joins TRBV5-5 to TRBJ1-1, with 8 bases aligning to TRBD1. V dropped 7 bases and J dropped 0; count of bases not matched to a gene: 5. CDR3 length: 14 residues. Per the germline V gene, CDR1 is SGHKS and CDR2 is YYEKEE (reference sequence). The CDR3 reads CASSRQGMNTEAFF. The DNA for the CDR3 is TGTGCCAGCTCGCGACAGGGGATGAACACTGAAGCTTTCTTT. The variable domain in full, with the rest retrieved from reference TRBV5-5 and TRBJ1-1, is DAGVTQSPTHLIKTRGQQVTLRCSPISGHKSVSWYQQVLGQGPQFIFQYYEKEERGRGNFPDRFSARQFPNYSSELNVNALLLGDSALYLCASSRQGMNTEAFFGQGTRLTVV.

The chain is built from TRBV28 and TRBJ1-1; D unresolved. V lost 4 bases and J 10 bases, leaving 16 bases between the germline ends. This CDR3 is built from 13 residues. Germline V gene lookup returns CDR1 MDHEN and CDR2 SYDVKM. The CDR3 coding sequence is TGTGCCAGCAGTTCTCCTGGGGTTCGCGTAGCTTTCTTT. As protein: CASSSPGVRVAFF.

The gene calls are TRBV29-1 and TRBJ2-1; D is possibly TRBD1 (5 bases). V gave up 5 bases and J gave up 8 bases, with 7 bases separating them. Germline V CDR1 and CDR2: SQVTM, ANQGSEA. The CDR3 has 10 residues. The CDR3 DNA reads as TGCAGCGTTCAGGGCGATGAGCAGTTCTTC. This encodes CSVQGDEQFF.

As to this clone: Mismatch with germline at one junction end may stem from a read error. This sequence joins TRBV7-7 and TRBJ2-1; D is possibly TRBD2 (6 bases). Germline V gives CDR1 SSHAT, CDR2 FNYEAQ (reference sequence). There are 15 residues in the CDR3. Written as DNA, the CDR3 is TGTGCTAGCAGCTCCGGGACTGCGGGCTACAATGAGCAGTTCTTC. Its translation is CASSSGTAGYNEQFF.

This rearrangement joins TRBV5-5 to TRBJ1-2; no clear D gene. The CDR3 is made up of 15 amino acids. The germline V gene has CDR1 SGHKS and CDR2 YYEKEE (reference sequence). The V end was cut by 4 bases, the J end by 0 bases, with 13 bases between. The CDR3 region is CASSPAVTPNYGYTF. The CDR3 DNA sequence: TGTGCCAGCAGCCCTGCCGTGACACCTAACTATGGCTACACCTTC.

This chain joins TRBV7-9 and TRBJ1-6, with no clear D. This CDR3 is 14 amino acids long. Between the trimmed V and J ends, which lost 2 bases and 7 bases, there was a span of 9 bases. Germline lookup yields CDR1 SEHNR and CDR2 FQNEAQ (reference sequence). CDR3 DNA sequence: TGTGCCAGCAGCTTATCCCATGGGAATTCACCCCTCCACTTT. Protein sequence: CASSLSHGNSPLHF.

J is TRBJ1-2 and V is TRBV27; 7 nucleotides agree with TRBD1. The V gene end was trimmed by 6 bases and the J gene end by 1 base; junction bases not matched to a gene: 8. Germline loops: CDR1 MNHEY, CDR2 SMNVEV (reference sequence). The CDR3 has 15 amino acids. This CDR3 is CASSNPRDSNYGYTF. CDR3 coding DNA: TGTGCCAGCAGCAACCCCCGGGACAGTAACTATGGCTACACCTTC.

Turning to this clone: Other nucleotide sequences from this sample produce the same CDR3. The V and J genes are TRBV18 and TRBJ2-6; 7 nucleotides align to TRBD2. Per germline, CDR1 KGHSH and CDR2 LQKENI. The CDR3 has 16 amino acids. Unmatched junction bases numbered 2, after V lost 1 base and J lost 2 bases. The CDR3 reads CASSPRGGAGANVLTF. The CDR3 DNA sequence: TGTGCCAGCTCACCACGGGGGGGAGCTGGGGCCAACGTCCTGACTTTC.

The chain uses TRBV2 and TRBJ1-1, with D maybe TRBD1 (5 bases). V was cut by 6 bases and J by 3 bases, with 23 bases left in between. The CDR3 extends over 17 amino acids. Germline CDR1 reads SNHLY; CDR2 reads FYNNEI. The CDR3 spells CASSKRTGVGDDTEAFF. CDR3 nucleotides: TGTGCCAGCAGCAAACGTACGGGGGTAGGGGACGACACTGAAGCTTTCTTT.

The chain joins TRBV11-1 to TRBJ1-2; possibly TRBD1 for D (5 bases). Germline CDR1 is SGHAT and CDR2 is FQDESV (reference sequence). This CDR3 is built from 13 residues. Trimming cost V 5 bases and J 7 bases, with 14 bases left between them. The CDR3 loop is CASSTPPGLGYTF. The CDR3 nucleotides read TGTGCCAGCAGCACGCCCCCAGGGCTTGGCTACACCTTC.

This clone has more than one count but fewer than ten. The V call is TRBV7-9, the J call TRBJ1-2; D is uncertain. This CDR3 is 13 amino acids long. Germline CDR1 is SEHNR and CDR2 is FQNEAQ (reference sequence). V lost 7 bases to trimming and J lost 2 bases, with 11 bases between them. CDR3: CASTSNRNYGYTF. CDR3 DNA: TGTGCCAGCACCTCGAATAGGAACTATGGCTACACCTTC.

The CDR3 is CASSYDSGFNQPQHF. The CDR3 bases are TGTGCCAGCAGTTACGATTCAGGTTTCAATCAGCCCCAGCATTTT. The chain couples TRBV6-2 or TRBV6-3 to TRBJ1-5; D unclear. The ends were cut back, 2 bases at V and 3 bases at J, with 11 bases in the middle. The germline V gene has CDR1 MNHEY and CDR2 SVGEGT. The length of the CDR3 is 15 residues.

The chain carries TRBV10-3 and TRBJ2-7; possible D gene TRBD2, 6 bases. Trimming shortened V by 3 bases and J by 12 bases, and 21 bases separated the two germline ends. Germline values: CDR1 ENHRY, CDR2 SYGVKD. This CDR3 contains 14 residues. CDR3 nucleotides: TGTGCCATCAGTGACCCGGGAGCGAAGATCGGGCGGTACTTC. Encoded protein: CAISDPGAKIGRYF.

This clone has just one count. The chain combines TRBV19 with TRBJ1-2; no clear D. Germline V gene sequence: CDR1 LNHDA, CDR2 SQIVND (reference sequence). This CDR3 has 12 amino acids. Trimming stripped 5 bases from V and 12 bases from J, with 16 bases between. The CDR3 loop is CASSQGSGVHTF. The CDR3 DNA is TGTGCCAGTAGTCAAGGAAGCGGGGTCCACACCTTC.

This clone showed up just a few times. The V and J genes are TRBV4-2 and TRBJ1-1; D is unresolved. The CDR3 totals 14 residues. Germline V lookup: CDR1 LGHNA, CDR2 YNFKEQ. V was pared by 1 base and J by 7 bases, with 13 bases between. CDR3 region: CASSQGSSFHEAFF. The CDR3 DNA reads as TGTGCCAGCAGCCAAGGGTCCAGCTTTCATGAAGCTTTCTTT.